Presented here are 32 T cell receptor beta chains from one specimen sequenced in a study of T-cell reconstitution after alpha-beta-depleted transplantation in children. Library preparation (for TCRbeta) was performed with unique molecular identifiers. TCRdb itself ran the PCR reads through MiXCR, one entry per CDR3 protein. This repertoire shows a few hundred thousand distinct CDR3 sequences, approximately 42% found once; its top ten account for under 30%. Sequenced here: PBMCs, sampled before TCRalphabeta/CD19-depleted stem cell transplant. The origin of the receptors is a girl aged 2-10 years with aplastic anemia, due to receive a stem cell transplant.

This chain links TRBV5-1 with TRBJ2-2; perhaps TRBD2 as D (7 bases). Germline lookup yields CDR1 SGHRS and CDR2 YFSETQ. V lost 0 bases to trimming and J lost 3 bases, with 9 bases between them. This CDR3 has 15 amino acids. The CDR3 DNA reads as TGCGCCAGCAGCTTGGTCGGGGGGCACACCGGGGAGCTGTTTTTT. This encodes CASSLVGGHTGELFF.

This clonotype was seen a handful of times. This chain connects TRBV11-2 to TRBJ2-7, with 8 bases matching TRBD2. Looked up from germline, CDR1 is SGHAT and CDR2 is FQNNGV. With 3 bases clipped from V and 0 bases from J, the junction kept 4 bases outside the gene matches. The CDR3 consists of 15 residues. The CDR3 DNA sequence: TGTGCCAGCAGCTTGATCGGGACTAGCTCCTACGAGCAGTACTTC. Residues: CASSLIGTSSYEQYF.

A few counts support this clonotype. The DNA for the CDR3 is TGCAGCGTTGAAGGTCTCTCCTACGAGCAGTACTTC. Translating gives CSVEGLSYEQYF. The rearrangement uses TRBV29-1 and TRBJ2-7; D gene uncertain. The length of the CDR3 is 12 residues. V was pared by 1 base and J by 0 bases, with 4 bases between. CDR1 SQVTM and CDR2 ANQGSEA come from the germline V gene.

On this clonotype itself: This clone may be a read error of a much larger clone one base away. The J gene is TRBJ2-1, the V gene TRBV18; no firm D call. This CDR3 has 16 residues. CDR1 and CDR2 (germline): KGHSH, LQKENI. The CDR3 loop reads CPSSPPQRAGTNEQFF. CDR3 coding DNA: TGTCCCAGCTCACCACCTCAACGGGCCGGAACCAATGAGCAGTTCTTC. The whole variable domain, remainder taken from reference TRBV18 and TRBJ2-1, is NAGVMQNPRHLVRRRGQEARLRCSPMKGHSHVYWYRQLPEEGLKFMVYLQKENIIDESGMPKERFSAEFPKEGPSILRIQQVVRGDSAAYFCPSSPPQRAGTNEQFFGPGTRLTVL.

The genes are TRBV10-3 and TRBJ2-7; 8 nucleotides line up with TRBD1. The CDR3 is 15 residues long. Germline loops: CDR1 ENHRY, CDR2 SYGVKD. The ends lost 7 bases at V and 1 base at J; junction bases unmatched: 9. The CDR3 loop is CAIKAGTGDSYEQYF. In DNA, the CDR3 is TGTGCCATCAAAGCAGGGACAGGTGATTCCTACGAGCAGTACTTC.

This rearrangement joins TRBV10-3 to TRBJ2-3; D is unresolved. CDR1 ENHRY and CDR2 SYGVKD come from the germline V gene. Trimming pared 1 base from V and 3 bases from J, leaving 5 bases between. This CDR3 contains 13 residues. In DNA, the CDR3 is TGTGCCATCAGTGAGTTTGAAACAGATACGCAGTATTTT. Amino acid sequence: CAISEFETDTQYF.

As concerns this clonotype: Since the CDR3 does not end with the conserved phenylalanine or tryptophan, this likely comes from a read error. The chain uses TRBV12-3 or TRBV12-4 and TRBJ2-3; TRBD1 agrees at 8 bases. The CDR3 totals 15 residues. V dropped 3 bases and J dropped 1; count of bases not matched to a gene: 3. CDR3 protein: CASSFPGQGTDTQYC. In DNA form, the CDR3 reads TGTGCCAGCAGTTTCCCGGGACAGGGCACAGATACGCAGTATTGT.

This clonotype was picked up a small number of times. The V and J genes are TRBV19 and TRBJ2-3; D is unresolved. The CDR3 loop spans 16 amino acids. From germline, CDR1 is LNHDA and CDR2 SQIVND (reference sequence). With 1 base removed from V and 4 bases from J, the gap between germline ends came to 15 bases. CDR3 protein: CASSIARDFVADTQYF. The DNA of the CDR3 is TGTGCCAGTAGTATAGCTAGGGATTTTGTCGCAGATACGCAGTATTTT.

This clonotype was found many times. The V call is TRBV20-1, the J call TRBJ1-4; 11 bases are a match to TRBD1. Trimming at V came to 0 bases and at J to 8 bases, leaving 2 bases not matched to a gene. This CDR3 has 14 residues. Germline-derived CDR1 and CDR2 are DFQATT and SNEGSKA (reference sequence). CDR3 in DNA: TGCAGTGCTAGAGATGGGACAGGGGGAGAAAAACTGTTTTTT. Encoded protein: CSARDGTGGEKLFF.

The gene calls are TRBV7-2 and TRBJ2-2, with 8 bases lining up with TRBD2. This CDR3 is built from 16 residues. CDR1 is SGHTA, CDR2 FQGNSA, per germline. V lost 1 base to trimming and J lost 3 bases; unmatched junction nucleotides: 4. The CDR3: CASSLDPGGHTGELFF. For the CDR3, the DNA is TGTGCCAGCAGCTTAGATCCGGGAGGGCACACCGGGGAGCTGTTTTTT. Variable domain in full (rest from reference TRBV7-2 and TRBJ2-2): GAGVSQSPSNKVTEKGKDVELRCDPISGHTALYWYRQSLGQGLEFLIYFQGNSAPDKSGLPSDRFSAERTGGSVSTLTIQRTQQEDSAVYLCASSLDPGGHTGELFFGEGSRLTVL.

The V gene is TRBV15, the J gene TRBJ2-2; the match to TRBD2 covers 10 bases. This CDR3 contains 22 residues. Per the germline V gene, CDR1 is LNHNV and CDR2 is YYDKDF (reference sequence). Trimming took 0 bases from V and 3 from J; bases not matched to a gene: 19. DNA of the CDR3: TGTGCCACCAGCAGAGATCGTGGCAGGGGGCCTGCAGCGGGAGGGGACACCGGGGAGCTGTTTTTT. Translated, it gives CATSRDRGRGPAAGGDTGELFF.

With respect to this clonotype: A junction end diverges from the germline sequence, so it may reflect a read error. This rearrangement joins TRBV6-1 to TRBJ1-5, with TRBD1 as a possible D gene (6 bases). CDR1 and CDR2 from the germline V gene are MNHNS and SASEGT. This CDR3 region has 14 residues. In nucleotides, the CDR3 is TGTGCCAGCAGCGAAGGACAGAGCAATCAGCCCCAGCATTTT. It is translated as CASSEGQSNQPQHF.

The chain couples TRBV15 to TRBJ1-6; unclear D gene. The CDR3 length is 14 residues. V lost 0 bases and J lost 5, with 5 bases in between. From germline, CDR1 is LNHNV and CDR2 YYDKDF (reference sequence). The CDR3 loop reads CATSRERDNSPLHF. The CDR3, as DNA: TGTGCCACCAGCAGAGAAAGGGATAATTCACCCCTCCACTTT.

The chain recombines TRBV7-9 with TRBJ2-2; D is ambiguous. Trimming removed 2 bases at V and 5 bases at J, with 15 bases between. This CDR3 contains 16 residues. The V gene's germline CDR1 is SEHNR and CDR2 FQNEAQ (reference sequence). The CDR3 protein is CASSLKGSGRTGELFF. The CDR3 nucleotides read TGTGCCAGCAGCTTAAAAGGGTCCGGCAGGACCGGGGAGCTGTTTTTT.

This clonotype was counted at least ten times. The chain combines TRBV29-1 with TRBJ2-1, with 8 nucleotides matching TRBD2. Germline V gene lookup returns CDR1 SQVTM and CDR2 ANQGSEA. The trim removed 2 bases at V and 15 bases at J, leaving 15 bases unmatched. The CDR3 has 14 amino acids. The CDR3, as DNA: TGCAGCGTTGAACCCCGGTTATCGGGAGGGCCGCGGTTCTTC. Translating gives CSVEPRLSGGPRFF.

This clonotype was seen a handful of times. The chain is built from TRBV27 and TRBJ2-1, with 11 bases matching TRBD2. J lost 6 bases, V lost 1 base, and 2 bases had no gene match. CDR1 is MNHEY, CDR2 SMNVEV, per germline (reference sequence). The CDR3 length is 15 residues. DNA of the CDR3: TGTGCCAGCAGTTTATATGGGACTAGCGGCAATGAGCAGTTCTTC. It specifies CASSLYGTSGNEQFF.

This clonotype was seen a few times. The chain has TRBV7-6 and TRBJ2-7; D remains unclear. From germline, CDR1 is SGHVS and CDR2 FNYEAQ. V was cut by 4 bases and J by 2 bases, with 9 bases left in between. The CDR3 runs to 13 residues. CDR3 protein: CASSYDGTYEQYF. The CDR3 nucleotides are TGTGCCAGCAGCTACGACGGAACCTACGAGCAGTACTTC.

The rearrangement joins TRBV28 to TRBJ1-3; D may be TRBD1 (6 bases). There are 13 residues in the CDR3. Trimming removed 3 bases at V and 8 bases at J, with 11 bases between. Per the germline V gene, CDR1 is MDHEN and CDR2 is SYDVKM. CDR3 amino acids: CASSFRGAHTIYF. CDR3 bases: TGTGCCAGCAGTTTTCGGGGGGCACACACCATATATTTT.

This clonotype has just one count. This rearrangement joins TRBV29-1 to TRBJ2-7; possibly TRBD1 for D (6 bases). The V end was cut by 2 bases, the J end by 0 bases, with 14 bases between. Looked up from germline, CDR1 is SQVTM and CDR2 is ANQGSEA. The CDR3 is 15 residues long. CDR3 bases: TGCAGCGTTGAACTAACAGAGGACAGCTCCTACGAGCAGTACTTC. Translation gives CSVELTEDSSYEQYF.

V gene TRBV28 combines with J gene TRBJ1-4, with D maybe TRBD1 (5 bases). Trimming pared 7 bases from V and 7 bases from J, leaving 10 bases between. The CDR3 consists of 12 residues. In germline, CDR1 is MDHEN, CDR2 SYDVKM. The CDR3 spells CASTGLGEKLFF. The CDR3 region has the DNA TGTGCCAGCACAGGGTTGGGTGAAAAACTGTTTTTT.

V and J are TRBV20-1 and TRBJ2-1; 9 nucleotides match TRBD2. The germline V gene encodes CDR1 DFQATT and CDR2 SNEGSKA (reference sequence). The CDR3 is 14 amino acids. V lost 1 base and J lost 3; bases outside the gene matches: 1. CDR3 in amino acids: CSARALAGYNEQFF. In nucleotides, the CDR3 is TGCAGTGCTAGAGCACTAGCGGGCTACAATGAGCAGTTCTTC.

The CDR3 loop is CASSGLAGAGGELFF. The CDR3, as DNA: TGTGCCAGCTCAGGACTAGCGGGAGCGGGCGGGGAGCTGTTTTTT. This sequence joins TRBV19 and TRBJ2-2, with 13 bases that match TRBD2. With V trimmed by 9 bases and J by 7 bases, 8 bases remained unmatched. Germline CDR1 is LNHDA and CDR2 is SQIVND (reference sequence). The CDR3 has 15 residues. Using reference TRBV19 and TRBJ2-2 for the parts outside the CDR3, the full variable domain is DGGITQSPKYLFRKEGQNVTLSCEQNLNHDAMYWYRQDPGQGLRLIYYSQIVNDFQKGDIAEGYSVSREKKESFPLTVTSAQKNPTAFYLCASSGLAGAGGELFFGEGSRLTVL.

This chain uses TRBV7-4 with TRBJ2-7, with 11 nucleotides matching TRBD2. Germline CDR1 reads SGHVT; CDR2 reads SQSDAQ. This CDR3 is 20 amino acids long. J gave up 0 bases and V 1 base, and 14 bases lay outside the gene matches. For the CDR3, the DNA is TGTGCCAGCAGCTTAGTTAGCGCTAGCGGGAGGACCAGACTCTCCTACGAGCAGTACTTC. It encodes CASSLVSASGRTRLSYEQYF.

The rearrangement joins TRBV12-3 or TRBV12-4 to TRBJ2-3; 9 positions match TRBD2. The CDR3 covers 15 residues. The V and J ends lost 7 bases and 1 base, in that order; junction bases with no gene match: 6. In DNA, the CDR3 is TGTGCCAGCACGGCCGCTAGCGGGGGCACAGATACGCAGTATTTT. Translating it yields CASTAASGGTDTQYF.

This clonotype was detected a few times. The chain is built from TRBV20-1 and TRBJ2-1; unclear D gene. Germline values: CDR1 DFQATT, CDR2 SNEGSKA (reference sequence). V was cut by 3 bases and J by 7 bases, with 7 bases left in between. The length of the CDR3 is 11 residues. CDR3 sequence: CSASGRNEQFF. DNA for the CDR3: TGCAGTGCTAGTGGCCGGAATGAGCAGTTCTTC.

The rearrangement joins TRBV24-1 to TRBJ2-7; 11 bases fit TRBD2. The CDR3 is 18 residues long. With V trimmed by 0 bases and J by 6 bases, 12 bases remained unmatched. Germline V gene lookup returns CDR1 KGHDR and CDR2 SFDVKD. CDR3 residues: CATSDLAAGLAGGSEQYF. CDR3 DNA sequence: TGTGCCACCAGTGATTTGGCCGCGGGGCTAGCGGGAGGATCCGAGCAGTACTTC.

The V call is TRBV5-1, the J call TRBJ2-2; D uncertain. The CDR3 totals 14 residues. Germline V gene data show CDR1 as SGHRS and CDR2 as YFSETQ. V was shortened by 3 bases and J by 5 bases, with 11 bases between the two germline ends. CDR3 in amino acids: CASSSWVDTGELFF. The CDR3 nucleotides are TGCGCCAGCAGCTCGTGGGTCGATACCGGGGAGCTGTTTTTT.

This clonotype came up many times. This sequence joins TRBV12-3 or TRBV12-4 and TRBJ1-1; D might be TRBD1 (6 bases). V was trimmed by 3 bases and J by 0 bases, leaving 8 bases between them. The CDR3 is made up of 14 amino acids. CDR3 protein: CASSFGQLNTEAFF. The CDR3 DNA follows: TGTGCCAGCAGTTTCGGACAGCTGAACACTGAAGCTTTCTTT.

J is TRBJ2-6 and V is TRBV25-1; no clear D. The V and J ends lost 2 bases and 4 bases respectively, with 6 bases between them. This CDR3 spans 14 amino acids. The germline CDR1 and CDR2 sequences are MGHDK and SYGVNS. CDR3 sequence reads: CASSEGGGANVLTF. In DNA, the CDR3 is TGTGCCAGCAGTGAAGGCGGCGGGGCCAACGTCCTGACTTTC.

The sample holds many counts of this clonotype. The rearrangement links TRBV12-3 or TRBV12-4 to TRBJ2-6; no reliable D call. Trimming stripped 6 bases from V and 4 bases from J, with 7 bases between. This CDR3 has 13 amino acids. CDR3 in DNA: TGTGCCAGCAGGGCGTCCGGGGCCAACGTCCTGACTTTC. Translated, it gives CASRASGANVLTF.

This clonotype has more than one count but fewer than ten. This sequence joins TRBV20-1 and TRBJ2-7, with 11 positions matching TRBD2. The trim removed 6 bases at V and 3 bases at J, leaving 7 bases unmatched. The CDR3 sequence is 14 residues long. Germline assignment: CDR1 DFQATT and CDR2 SNEGSKA (reference sequence). The CDR3 loop reads CSAPTSGGYYEQYF. The CDR3 DNA follows: TGCAGTGCCCCCACTAGCGGGGGTTACTACGAGCAGTACTTC.

The chain links TRBV7-2 to TRBJ2-3; D call uncertain. The germline gives CDR1 SGHTA, CDR2 FQGNSA. The CDR3 extends over 15 amino acids. With 5 bases removed from V and 0 bases from J, the gap between germline ends came to 12 bases. CDR3 DNA: TGTGCCAGCAGCCCCGGTCCAGCGAGCACAGATACGCAGTATTTT. Residues: CASSPGPASTDTQYF.